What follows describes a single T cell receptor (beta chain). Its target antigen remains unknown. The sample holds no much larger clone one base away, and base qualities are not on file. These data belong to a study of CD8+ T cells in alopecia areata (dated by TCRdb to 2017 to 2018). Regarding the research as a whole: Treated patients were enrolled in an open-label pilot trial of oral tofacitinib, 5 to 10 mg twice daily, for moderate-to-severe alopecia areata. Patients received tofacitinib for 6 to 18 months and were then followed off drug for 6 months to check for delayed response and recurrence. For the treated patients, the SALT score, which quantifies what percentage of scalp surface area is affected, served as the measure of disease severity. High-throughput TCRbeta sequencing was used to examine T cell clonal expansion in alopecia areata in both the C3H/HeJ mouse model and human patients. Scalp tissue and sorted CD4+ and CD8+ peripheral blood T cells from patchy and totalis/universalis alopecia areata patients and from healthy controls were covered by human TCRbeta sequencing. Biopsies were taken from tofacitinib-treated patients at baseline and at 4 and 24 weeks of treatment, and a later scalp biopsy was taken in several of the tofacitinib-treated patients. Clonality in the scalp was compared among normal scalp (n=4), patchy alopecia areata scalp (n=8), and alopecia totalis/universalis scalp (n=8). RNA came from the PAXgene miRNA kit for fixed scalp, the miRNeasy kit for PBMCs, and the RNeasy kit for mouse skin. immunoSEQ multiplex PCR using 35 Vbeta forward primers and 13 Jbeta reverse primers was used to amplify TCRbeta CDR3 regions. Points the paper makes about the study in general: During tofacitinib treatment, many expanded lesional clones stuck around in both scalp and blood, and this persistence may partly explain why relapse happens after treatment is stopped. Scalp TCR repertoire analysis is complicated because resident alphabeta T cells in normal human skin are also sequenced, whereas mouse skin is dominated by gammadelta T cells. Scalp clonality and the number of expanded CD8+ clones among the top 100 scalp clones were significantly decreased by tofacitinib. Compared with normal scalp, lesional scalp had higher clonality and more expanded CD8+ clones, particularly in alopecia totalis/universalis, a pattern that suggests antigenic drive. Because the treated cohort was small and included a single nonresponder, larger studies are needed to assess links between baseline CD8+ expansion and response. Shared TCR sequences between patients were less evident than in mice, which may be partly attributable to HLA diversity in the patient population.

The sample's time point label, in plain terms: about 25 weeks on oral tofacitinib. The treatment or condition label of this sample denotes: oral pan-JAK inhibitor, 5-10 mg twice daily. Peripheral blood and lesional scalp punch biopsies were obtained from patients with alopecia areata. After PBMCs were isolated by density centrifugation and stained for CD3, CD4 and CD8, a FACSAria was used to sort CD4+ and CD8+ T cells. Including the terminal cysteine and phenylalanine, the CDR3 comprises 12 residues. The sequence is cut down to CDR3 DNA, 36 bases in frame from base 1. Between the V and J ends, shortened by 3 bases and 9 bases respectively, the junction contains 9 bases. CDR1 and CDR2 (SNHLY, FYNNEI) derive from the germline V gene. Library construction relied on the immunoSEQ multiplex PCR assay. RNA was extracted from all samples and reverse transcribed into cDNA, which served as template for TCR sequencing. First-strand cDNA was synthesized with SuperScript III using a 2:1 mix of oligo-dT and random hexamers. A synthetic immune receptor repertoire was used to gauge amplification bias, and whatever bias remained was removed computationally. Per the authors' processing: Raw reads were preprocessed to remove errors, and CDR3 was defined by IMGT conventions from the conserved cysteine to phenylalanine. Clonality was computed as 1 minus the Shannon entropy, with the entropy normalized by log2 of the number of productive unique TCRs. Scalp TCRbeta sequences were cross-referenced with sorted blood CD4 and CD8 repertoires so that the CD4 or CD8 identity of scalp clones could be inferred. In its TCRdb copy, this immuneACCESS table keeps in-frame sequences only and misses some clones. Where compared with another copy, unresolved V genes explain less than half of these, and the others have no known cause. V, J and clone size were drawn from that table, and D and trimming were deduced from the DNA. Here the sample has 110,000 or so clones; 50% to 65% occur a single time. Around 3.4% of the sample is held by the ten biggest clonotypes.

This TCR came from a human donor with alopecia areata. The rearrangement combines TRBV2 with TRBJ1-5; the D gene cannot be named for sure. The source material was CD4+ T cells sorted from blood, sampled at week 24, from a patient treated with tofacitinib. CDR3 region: CASSESWAPQHF. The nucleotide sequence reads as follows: TGTGCCAGCAGTGAGTCTTGGGCGCCCCAGCATTTT.